This TCR beta chain was retrieved from a study of blood T cell repertoires in COVID-19. Overall study context: From the United States, Italy and Spain came samples of acute and convalescent COVID-19. T cells, B-cell-depleted T cells, or PBMCs provided the cDNA or gDNA that served as material.

Germline CDR1 reads LGHNT; CDR2 reads FRNRAP. This CDR3 comprises 12 residues. Trimming shortened V by 6 bases and J by 8 bases, and 11 bases separated the two germline ends. Authors' data handling: Using reference gene primer amplification, nucleated cell counts were estimated. The assay was immunoSEQ multiplex PCR, and TCRdb's table has in-frame clones only and misses some. V and J calls and clone size come straight from that table; D and trimming were deduced from the DNA. The sample has about 240,000 clones, roughly 83% seen once. This TCR was sampled from an elderly woman with acute or convalescent COVID-19. V is TRBV12-5 and J is TRBJ2-1, with D perhaps TRBD1 (6 bases). Sequenced sample: peripheral blood. In DNA form, the CDR3 reads TGTGCTAGTGGCCCAGGGGTGTATGAGCAGTTCTTC. Residues: CASGPGVYEQFF.